This T cell receptor (beta chain) was retrieved from a study of blood T cell repertoires in COVID-19. Original processing methods: Reference gene primer amplification gave estimated nucleated cell counts. TCRdb keeps only in-frame clones here, not all; method: immunoSEQ multiplex PCR. The DNA gave D and trimming, while V, J and clone size come from that table. The table shows approximately 150,000 clones, with around 89% occurring only once. CDR1 is SGHVS, CDR2 FQNEAQ, per germline. Losses at the gene ends were 5 bases for V and 4 bases for J; bases not matched to a gene: 4. The CDR3 covers 14 residues.

This sequence originates from a man aged 18 to 35 with COVID-19, enrolled during active disease. The chain carries TRBV7-8 and TRBJ2-2; 7 bases match TRBD2. Input material: peripheral blood. CDR3 sequence reads: CASSPGLSTGELFF. As DNA, the CDR3 is TGTGCCAGCAGCCCGGGACTATCCACCGGGGAGCTGTTTTTT.